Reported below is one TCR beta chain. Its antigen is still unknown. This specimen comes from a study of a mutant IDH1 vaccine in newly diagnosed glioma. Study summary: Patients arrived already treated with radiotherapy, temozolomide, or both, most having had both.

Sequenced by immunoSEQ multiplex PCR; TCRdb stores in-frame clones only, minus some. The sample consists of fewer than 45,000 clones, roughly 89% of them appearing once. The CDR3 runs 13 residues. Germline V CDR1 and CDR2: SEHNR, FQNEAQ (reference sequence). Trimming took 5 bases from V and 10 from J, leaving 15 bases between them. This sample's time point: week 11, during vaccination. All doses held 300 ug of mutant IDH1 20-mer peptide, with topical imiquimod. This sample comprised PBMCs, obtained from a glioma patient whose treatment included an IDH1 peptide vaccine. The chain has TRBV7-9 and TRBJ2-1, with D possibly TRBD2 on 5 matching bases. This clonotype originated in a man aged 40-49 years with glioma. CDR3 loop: CASSPSPGMEQFF. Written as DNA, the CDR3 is TGTGCCAGCAGCCCCAGCCCGGGGATGGAGCAGTTCTTC.